Given below is one T cell receptor (beta chain) in context. Its target antigen remains unknown. Base qualities are missing; no much larger clone stands one base away. This sample is part of a study of blood T cell repertoires in COVID-19 (dated by TCRdb to the early 2020s). With regard to the full study: The collaborator samples originated in the United States, Italy and Spain and spanned the acute and convalescent phases of COVID-19. The repertoires were made available in a free public database intended to serve as a resource for research on the immune response to SARS-CoV-2. Where available, HLA class I and class II types were obtained from metadata supplied by the sample provider rather than from assay-based typing. The sample metadata nearly always contained a de-identified subject ID, COVID-19 status, age in years and sex. Subjects who had been exposed to COVID-19, were actively infected with it, or had recovered from it provided the deeply sampled blood TCRbeta repertoires that made up the dataset. The samples were drawn from the first 160 participants of the ongoing ImmuneRACE study and from 1,254 subjects provided by 6 global collaborators. The material from the prospective study consisted of cDNA or gDNA derived from T cells, B-cell-depleted T cells, or PBMCs.

Overall study outcomes, separate from this receptor: How much clinical and demographic metadata was included differed by source and by participant, and the metadata was provided uncurated.

Whole blood was collected in K2EDTA tubes by collaborating institutions according to the institutions' own protocols. Collaborator samples were shipped for TCRbeta analysis as frozen whole blood, isolated PBMCs, or DNA extracted from either sample type. V loses 0 bases, J loses 12 bases, and the germline ends lie 12 bases apart. Reading the germline V gene gives CDR1 KGHSH and CDR2 LQKENI. Its CDR3 holds 13 amino acids, cysteine through phenylalanine. Only the CDR3 DNA is retained, 39 bases long and in frame from the first base. TCRbeta CDR3 regions were amplified from genomic DNA by means of the immunoSEQ Assay, a bias-controlled multiplex PCR. The original pipeline was this. The number of nucleated cells in each sample was estimated by amplification of reference gene primers within the assay. To quantify the absolute abundance of each unique TCRbeta CDR3 rearrangement, sequence reads were collapsed and filtered. For each sample, productive Simpson clonality was calculated by taking the square root of Simpson's diversity index across productive rearrangements. As stored in TCRdb, this immuneACCESS dataset retains in-frame rearrangements with V and J assigned. A fraction of the clones does not appear; measured against another copy, unresolved V genes explain less than half of the discrepancy, and the remainder lacks a known reason. The DNA gave D and trimming, while V, J and clone size come from that table. Within this sample are about 280,000 clones, with 65% to 90% of them counted one time only. Approximately 5.1% of the sample is held by the ten biggest clonotypes.

The TCR originated in a man in his fifties with active or convalescent COVID-19. What was sequenced was peripheral blood. In this chain, TRBV18 is recombined with TRBJ2-1; the D segment cannot be called with confidence. CDR3 loop: CASSPPNRVTQFF. The nucleotide sequence reads TGTGCCAGCTCACCACCGAACCGAGTCACGCAGTTCTTC.